This TCR beta chain was recorded in a study of blood T cell repertoires in COVID-19. Background on the study: Samples taken during acute and convalescent COVID-19 were collected in the United States, Italy and Spain. Sources were T cells, B-cell-depleted T cells, or PBMCs; the material itself was cDNA or gDNA.

The V gene end was trimmed by 2 bases and the J gene end by 7 bases; junction bases not matched to a gene: 4. This CDR3 is built from 15 residues. Germline V gene sequence: CDR1 WSHSY, CDR2 SAAADI. In the authors' methods: Reference gene primer amplification gave estimated nucleated cell counts. Assay used: immunoSEQ multiplex PCR; TCRdb lists only in-frame clones, some missing. The DNA was the basis for D and trimming; V, J and clone size are from that table. The sample has tens of thousands of clones, roughly 83% seen once. Material for sequencing was peripheral blood. The V and J genes are TRBV10-2 and TRBJ2-1; 11 nucleotides line up with TRBD2. The source is a woman at least 80 years old with acute or convalescent COVID-19. The CDR3 region has the DNA TGCGCCAGCAGTGAGGTAGCGGGAGGGCCAAATGAGCAGTTCTTC. It yields the protein CASSEVAGGPNEQFF.